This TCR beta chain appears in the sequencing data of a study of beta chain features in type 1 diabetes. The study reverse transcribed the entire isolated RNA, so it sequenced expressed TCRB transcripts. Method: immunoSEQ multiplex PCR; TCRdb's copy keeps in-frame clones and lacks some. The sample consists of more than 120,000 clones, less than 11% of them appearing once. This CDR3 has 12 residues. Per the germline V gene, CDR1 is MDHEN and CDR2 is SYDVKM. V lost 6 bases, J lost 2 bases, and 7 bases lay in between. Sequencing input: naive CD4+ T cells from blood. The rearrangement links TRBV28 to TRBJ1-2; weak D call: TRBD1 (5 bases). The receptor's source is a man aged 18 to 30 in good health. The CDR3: CASRGLNYGYTF. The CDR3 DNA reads TGTGCCAGCAGGGGACTGAACTATGGCTACACCTTC.